This TCR beta chain appears in the sequencing data of a study of beta chain features in type 1 diabetes. Whole-study findings and limits: Cells with high TCR expression could be over-represented when cDNA is sequenced. Naive, central memory and Treg TCRB repertoires appeared more alike in patients than in healthy donors. Any HLA effect on TCRB rearrangement was left unresolved by small sub-analyses.

Expressed TCRB transcripts got sequenced, as all isolated RNA was reverse transcribed. Measured with immunoSEQ multiplex PCR; TCRdb has only the in-frame clones, and not every one. This table has 300,000 to 350,000 clones, around 7.6% appearing once. This clone was counted at least ten times. Its antigen is still unknown. Source material: central memory CD4+ T cells from blood. The TCR was taken from a woman younger than 30 in good health.

CDR3 coding DNA: TGTGCCAGCAGCCCTTTAGCCAAAAACATTCAGTACTTC. Amino acids: CASSPLAKNIQYF. V gene TRBV7-2 combines with J gene TRBJ2-4; unclear D gene. Germline CDR1 is SGHTA and CDR2 is FQGNSA. The CDR3 contains 13 residues. V was cut by 5 bases and J by 0 bases, with 5 bases left in between.